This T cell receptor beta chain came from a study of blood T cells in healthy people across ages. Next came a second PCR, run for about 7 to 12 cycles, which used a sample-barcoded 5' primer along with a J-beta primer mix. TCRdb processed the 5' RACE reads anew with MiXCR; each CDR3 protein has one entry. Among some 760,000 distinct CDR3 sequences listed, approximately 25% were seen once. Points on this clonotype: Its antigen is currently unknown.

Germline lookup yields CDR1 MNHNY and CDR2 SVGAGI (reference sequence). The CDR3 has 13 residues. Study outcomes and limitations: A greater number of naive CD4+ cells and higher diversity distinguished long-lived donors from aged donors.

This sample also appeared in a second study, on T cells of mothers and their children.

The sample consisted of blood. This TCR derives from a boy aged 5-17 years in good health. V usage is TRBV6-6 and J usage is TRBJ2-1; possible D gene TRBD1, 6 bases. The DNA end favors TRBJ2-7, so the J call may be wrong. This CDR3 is CASSTGMIYEQYF. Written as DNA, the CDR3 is TGTGCCAGCAGTACAGGGATGATCTACGAGCAGTACTTC.